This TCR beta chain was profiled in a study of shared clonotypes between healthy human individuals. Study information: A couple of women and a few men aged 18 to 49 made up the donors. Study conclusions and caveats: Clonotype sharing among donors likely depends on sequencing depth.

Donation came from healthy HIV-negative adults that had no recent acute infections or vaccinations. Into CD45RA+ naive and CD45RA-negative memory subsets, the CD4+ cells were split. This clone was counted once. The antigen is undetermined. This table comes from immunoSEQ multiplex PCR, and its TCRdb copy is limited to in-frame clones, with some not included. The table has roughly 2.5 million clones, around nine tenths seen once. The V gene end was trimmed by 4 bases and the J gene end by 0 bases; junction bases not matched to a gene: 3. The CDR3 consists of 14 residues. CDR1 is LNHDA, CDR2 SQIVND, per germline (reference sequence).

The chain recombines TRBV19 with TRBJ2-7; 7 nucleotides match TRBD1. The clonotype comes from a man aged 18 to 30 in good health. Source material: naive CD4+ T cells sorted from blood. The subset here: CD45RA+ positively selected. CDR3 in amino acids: CASSTDRSSYEQYF. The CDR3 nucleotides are TGTGCCAGTAGTACGGACAGGAGCTCCTACGAGCAGTACTTC.